The TCR beta chain described here comes from a study of blood T cell repertoires in COVID-19. Study-wide context: Nucleic acid was either cDNA or gDNA, and it came from T cells, B-cell-depleted T cells, or PBMCs.

Germline CDR1 is KGHSH and CDR2 is LQKENI. Trimming removed 1 base from V and 1 base from J, with 7 bases in between. The CDR3 loop spans 14 amino acids. TCRdb keeps only in-frame clones here, not all; method: immunoSEQ multiplex PCR. The data show around 73,000 clones, with 82% seen just once and around 4.1% held by the top ten. This chain joins TRBV18 and TRBJ2-5; D is undetermined. This clonotype originated in a woman aged 55 to 70 with acute or convalescent COVID-19. The sequenced material came from peripheral blood. DNA of the CDR3: TGTGCCAGCTCACCACGAGCGAGCCAAGAGACCCAGTACTTC. It specifies CASSPRASQETQYF.